This TCR beta chain was sequenced during a study of blood T cell repertoires in COVID-19. As for the study in general: Italy, Spain and the United States were the sources of the convalescent and acute COVID-19 samples. PBMCs, B-cell-depleted T cells, or T cells provided the cDNA or gDNA that made up the material.

Study processing details: Amplifying reference gene primers gave estimates of nucleated cell counts. Data came from immunoSEQ multiplex PCR; TCRdb stores just in-frame clones and leaves some out. The V and J calls and clone size were taken over from that table, and D and trimming were inferred from the DNA. This table has 90,000 or so clones, around 88% appearing once. Trimming cost V 1 base and J 10 bases; bases outside gene matches: 17. Germline CDR1 reads SEHNR; CDR2 reads FQNEAQ (reference sequence). The CDR3 length is 17 residues. This clone was picked up a small number of times. The rearrangement links TRBV7-9 to TRBJ1-1; 8 nucleotides match TRBD1. The source is a man aged 55-75 years with acute or convalescent COVID-19. The sample comprised peripheral blood. The CDR3 protein is CASSLERGQGQVSRAFF. Here the CDR3 DNA reads TGTGCCAGCAGCTTAGAAAGGGGCCAGGGACAGGTGTCCCGAGCTTTCTTT.